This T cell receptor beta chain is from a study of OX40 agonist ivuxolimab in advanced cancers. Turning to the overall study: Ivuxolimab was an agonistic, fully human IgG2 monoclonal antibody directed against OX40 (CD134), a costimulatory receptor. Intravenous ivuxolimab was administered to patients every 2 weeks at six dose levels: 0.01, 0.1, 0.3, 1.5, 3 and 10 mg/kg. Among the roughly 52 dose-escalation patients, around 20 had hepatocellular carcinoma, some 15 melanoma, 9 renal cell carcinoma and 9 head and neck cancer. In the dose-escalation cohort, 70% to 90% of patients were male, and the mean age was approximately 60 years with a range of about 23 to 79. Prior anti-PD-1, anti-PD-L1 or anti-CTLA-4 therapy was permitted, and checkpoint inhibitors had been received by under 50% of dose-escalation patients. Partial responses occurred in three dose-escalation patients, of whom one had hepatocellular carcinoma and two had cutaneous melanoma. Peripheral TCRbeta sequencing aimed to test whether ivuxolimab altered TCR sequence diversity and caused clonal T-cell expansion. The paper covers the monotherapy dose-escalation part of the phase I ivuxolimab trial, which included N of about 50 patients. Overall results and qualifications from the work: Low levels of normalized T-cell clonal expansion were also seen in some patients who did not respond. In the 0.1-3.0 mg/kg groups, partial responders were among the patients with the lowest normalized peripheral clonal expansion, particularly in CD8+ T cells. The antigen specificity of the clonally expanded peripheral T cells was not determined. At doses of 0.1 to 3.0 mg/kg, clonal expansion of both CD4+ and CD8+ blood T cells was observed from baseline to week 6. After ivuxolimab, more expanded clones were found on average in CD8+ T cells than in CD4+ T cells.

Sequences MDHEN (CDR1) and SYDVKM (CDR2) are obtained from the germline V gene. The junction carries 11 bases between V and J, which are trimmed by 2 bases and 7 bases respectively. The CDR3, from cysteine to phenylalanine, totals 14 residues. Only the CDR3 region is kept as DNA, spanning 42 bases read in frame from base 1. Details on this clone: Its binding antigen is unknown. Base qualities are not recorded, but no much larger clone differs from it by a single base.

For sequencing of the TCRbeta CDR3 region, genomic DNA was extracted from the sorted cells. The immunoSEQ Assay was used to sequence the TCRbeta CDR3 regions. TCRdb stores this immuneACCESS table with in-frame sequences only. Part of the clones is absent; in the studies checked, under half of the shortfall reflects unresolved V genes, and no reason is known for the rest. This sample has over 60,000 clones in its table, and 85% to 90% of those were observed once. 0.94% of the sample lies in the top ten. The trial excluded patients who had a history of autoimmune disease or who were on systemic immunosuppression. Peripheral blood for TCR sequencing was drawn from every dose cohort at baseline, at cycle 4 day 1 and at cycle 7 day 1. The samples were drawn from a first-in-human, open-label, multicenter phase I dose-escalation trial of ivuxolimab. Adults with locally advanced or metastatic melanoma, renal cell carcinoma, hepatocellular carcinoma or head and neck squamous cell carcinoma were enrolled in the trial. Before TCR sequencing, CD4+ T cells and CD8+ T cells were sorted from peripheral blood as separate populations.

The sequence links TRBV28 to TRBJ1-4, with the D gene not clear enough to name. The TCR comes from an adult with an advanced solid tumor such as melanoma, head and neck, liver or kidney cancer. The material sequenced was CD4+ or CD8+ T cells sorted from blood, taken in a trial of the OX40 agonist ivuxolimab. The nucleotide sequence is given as TGTGCCAGCAGTTTAACAACCCCAGGTGAAAAACTGTTTTTT. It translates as CASSLTTPGEKLFF. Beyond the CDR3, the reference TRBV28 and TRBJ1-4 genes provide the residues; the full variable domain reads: DVKVTQSSRYLVKRTGEKVFLECVQDMDHENMFWYRQDPGLGLRLIYFSYDVKMKEKGDIPEGYSVSREKKERFSLILESASTNQTSMYLCASSLTTPGEKLFFGSGTQLSVL.